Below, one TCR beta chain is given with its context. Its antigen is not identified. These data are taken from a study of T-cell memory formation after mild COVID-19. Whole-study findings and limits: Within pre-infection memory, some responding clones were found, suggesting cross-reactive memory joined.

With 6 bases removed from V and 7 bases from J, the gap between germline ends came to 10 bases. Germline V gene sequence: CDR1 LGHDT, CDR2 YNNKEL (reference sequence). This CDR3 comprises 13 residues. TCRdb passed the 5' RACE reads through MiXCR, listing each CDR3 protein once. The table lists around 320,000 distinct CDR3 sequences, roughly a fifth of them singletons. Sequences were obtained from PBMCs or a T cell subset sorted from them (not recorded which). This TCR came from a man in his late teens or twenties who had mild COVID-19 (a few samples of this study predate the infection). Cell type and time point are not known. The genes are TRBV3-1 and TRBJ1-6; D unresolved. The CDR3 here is CASSPEVNSPLHF. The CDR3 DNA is TGTGCCAGCAGTCCCGAGGTCAATTCACCCCTCCACTTT. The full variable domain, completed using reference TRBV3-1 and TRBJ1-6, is DTAVSQTPKYLVTQMGNDKSIKCEQNLGHDTMYWYKQDSKKFLKIMFSYNNKELIINETVPNRFSPKSPDKAHLNLHINSLELGDSAVYFCASSPEVNSPLHFGNGTRLTVT.